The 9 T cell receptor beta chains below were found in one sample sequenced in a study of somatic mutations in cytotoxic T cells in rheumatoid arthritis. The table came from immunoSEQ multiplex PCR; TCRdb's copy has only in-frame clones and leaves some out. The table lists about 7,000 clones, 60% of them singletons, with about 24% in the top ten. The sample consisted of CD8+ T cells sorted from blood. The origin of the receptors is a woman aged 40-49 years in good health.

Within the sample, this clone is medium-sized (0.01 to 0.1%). CDR3 loop: CASSEWRGYEDEQYF. The CDR3 bases are TGTGCCAGCAGTGAATGGAGGGGCTACGAGGACGAGCAGTACTTC. The genes are TRBV25-1 and TRBJ2-7, with D maybe TRBD2 (6 bases). The CDR3 runs 15 residues. V was pared by 1 base and J by 5 bases, with 15 bases between. Germline CDR1 is MGHDK and CDR2 is SYGVNS.

This chain's CDR3 is CASSQRGIEQYF. In DNA form, the CDR3 reads TGTGCCAGCAGTCAAAGGGGGATCGAGCAGTACTTC. The J gene is TRBJ2-7, the V gene TRBV25-1, with D tentatively TRBD1 (6 bases). Looked up from germline, CDR1 is MGHDK and CDR2 is SYGVNS. CDR3 length: 12 residues. Trimming cost V 5 bases and J 6 bases, with 11 bases left between them.

DNA for the CDR3: TGTGCCAGCAGCTTAGGGCGGGAGAGCTACGAGCAGTACTTC. Encoded protein: CASSLGRESYEQYF. The chain combines TRBV13 with TRBJ2-7; 7 nucleotides agree with TRBD2. The trim removed 0 bases at V and 3 bases at J, leaving 2 bases unmatched. Germline V CDR1 and CDR2: PRHDT, FYEKMQ (reference sequence). The CDR3 spans 14 residues.

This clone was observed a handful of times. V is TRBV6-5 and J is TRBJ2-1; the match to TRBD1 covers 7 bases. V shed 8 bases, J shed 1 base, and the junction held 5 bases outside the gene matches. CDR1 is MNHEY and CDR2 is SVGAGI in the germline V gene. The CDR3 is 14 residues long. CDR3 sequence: CASRLTGSYNEQFF. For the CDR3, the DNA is TGTGCCAGCCGACTGACAGGGTCCTACAATGAGCAGTTCTTC.

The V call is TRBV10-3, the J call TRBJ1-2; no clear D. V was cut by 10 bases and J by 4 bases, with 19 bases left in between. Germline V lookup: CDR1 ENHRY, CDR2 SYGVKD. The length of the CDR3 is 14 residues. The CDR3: CATGKADGPYGYTF. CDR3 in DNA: TGTGCCACGGGTAAGGCAGACGGCCCCTATGGCTACACCTTC.

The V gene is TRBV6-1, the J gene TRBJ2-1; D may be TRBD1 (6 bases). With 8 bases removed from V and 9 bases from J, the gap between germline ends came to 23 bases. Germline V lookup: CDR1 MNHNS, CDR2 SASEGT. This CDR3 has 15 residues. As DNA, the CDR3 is TGTGCCAGCGCCCCCCTCGTGGGGGCCAGCGCTGAGCAGTTCTTC. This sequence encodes CASAPLVGASAEQFF.

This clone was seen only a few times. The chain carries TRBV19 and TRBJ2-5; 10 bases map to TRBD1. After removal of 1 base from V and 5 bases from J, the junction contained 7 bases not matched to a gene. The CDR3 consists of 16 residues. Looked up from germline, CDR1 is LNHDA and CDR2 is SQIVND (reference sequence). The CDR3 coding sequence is TGTGCCAGTAGTATAGGTGGGGACAGGGGCTGGGAGACCCAGTACTTC. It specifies CASSIGGDRGWETQYF.

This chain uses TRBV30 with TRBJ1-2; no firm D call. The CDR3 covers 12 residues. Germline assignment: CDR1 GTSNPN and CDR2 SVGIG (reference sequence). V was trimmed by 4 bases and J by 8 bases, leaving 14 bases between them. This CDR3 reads CAWNQYQEGYTF. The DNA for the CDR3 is TGTGCCTGGAATCAGTACCAGGAGGGCTACACCTTC.

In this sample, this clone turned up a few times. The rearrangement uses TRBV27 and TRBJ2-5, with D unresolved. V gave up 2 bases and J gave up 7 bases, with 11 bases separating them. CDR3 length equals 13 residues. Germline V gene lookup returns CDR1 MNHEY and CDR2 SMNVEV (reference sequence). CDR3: CASSLSGSGTQYF. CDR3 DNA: TGTGCCAGCAGTTTAAGTGGATCAGGGACCCAGTACTTC.